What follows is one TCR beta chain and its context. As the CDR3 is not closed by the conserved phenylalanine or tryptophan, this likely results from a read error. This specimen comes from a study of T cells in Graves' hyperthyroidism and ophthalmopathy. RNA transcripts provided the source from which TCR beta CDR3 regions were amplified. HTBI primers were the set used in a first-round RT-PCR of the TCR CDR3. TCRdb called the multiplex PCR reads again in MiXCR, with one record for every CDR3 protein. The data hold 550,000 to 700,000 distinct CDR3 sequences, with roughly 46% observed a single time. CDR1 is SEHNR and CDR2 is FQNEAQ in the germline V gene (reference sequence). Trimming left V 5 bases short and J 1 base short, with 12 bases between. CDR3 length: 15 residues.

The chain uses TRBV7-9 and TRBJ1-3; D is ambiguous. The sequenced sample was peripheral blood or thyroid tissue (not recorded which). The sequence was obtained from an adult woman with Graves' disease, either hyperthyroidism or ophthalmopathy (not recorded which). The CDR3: CASSHLSVSGNTIYL. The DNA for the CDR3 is TGTGCCAGCAGCCACCTCAGTGTTTCTGGAAACACCATATATCTT.